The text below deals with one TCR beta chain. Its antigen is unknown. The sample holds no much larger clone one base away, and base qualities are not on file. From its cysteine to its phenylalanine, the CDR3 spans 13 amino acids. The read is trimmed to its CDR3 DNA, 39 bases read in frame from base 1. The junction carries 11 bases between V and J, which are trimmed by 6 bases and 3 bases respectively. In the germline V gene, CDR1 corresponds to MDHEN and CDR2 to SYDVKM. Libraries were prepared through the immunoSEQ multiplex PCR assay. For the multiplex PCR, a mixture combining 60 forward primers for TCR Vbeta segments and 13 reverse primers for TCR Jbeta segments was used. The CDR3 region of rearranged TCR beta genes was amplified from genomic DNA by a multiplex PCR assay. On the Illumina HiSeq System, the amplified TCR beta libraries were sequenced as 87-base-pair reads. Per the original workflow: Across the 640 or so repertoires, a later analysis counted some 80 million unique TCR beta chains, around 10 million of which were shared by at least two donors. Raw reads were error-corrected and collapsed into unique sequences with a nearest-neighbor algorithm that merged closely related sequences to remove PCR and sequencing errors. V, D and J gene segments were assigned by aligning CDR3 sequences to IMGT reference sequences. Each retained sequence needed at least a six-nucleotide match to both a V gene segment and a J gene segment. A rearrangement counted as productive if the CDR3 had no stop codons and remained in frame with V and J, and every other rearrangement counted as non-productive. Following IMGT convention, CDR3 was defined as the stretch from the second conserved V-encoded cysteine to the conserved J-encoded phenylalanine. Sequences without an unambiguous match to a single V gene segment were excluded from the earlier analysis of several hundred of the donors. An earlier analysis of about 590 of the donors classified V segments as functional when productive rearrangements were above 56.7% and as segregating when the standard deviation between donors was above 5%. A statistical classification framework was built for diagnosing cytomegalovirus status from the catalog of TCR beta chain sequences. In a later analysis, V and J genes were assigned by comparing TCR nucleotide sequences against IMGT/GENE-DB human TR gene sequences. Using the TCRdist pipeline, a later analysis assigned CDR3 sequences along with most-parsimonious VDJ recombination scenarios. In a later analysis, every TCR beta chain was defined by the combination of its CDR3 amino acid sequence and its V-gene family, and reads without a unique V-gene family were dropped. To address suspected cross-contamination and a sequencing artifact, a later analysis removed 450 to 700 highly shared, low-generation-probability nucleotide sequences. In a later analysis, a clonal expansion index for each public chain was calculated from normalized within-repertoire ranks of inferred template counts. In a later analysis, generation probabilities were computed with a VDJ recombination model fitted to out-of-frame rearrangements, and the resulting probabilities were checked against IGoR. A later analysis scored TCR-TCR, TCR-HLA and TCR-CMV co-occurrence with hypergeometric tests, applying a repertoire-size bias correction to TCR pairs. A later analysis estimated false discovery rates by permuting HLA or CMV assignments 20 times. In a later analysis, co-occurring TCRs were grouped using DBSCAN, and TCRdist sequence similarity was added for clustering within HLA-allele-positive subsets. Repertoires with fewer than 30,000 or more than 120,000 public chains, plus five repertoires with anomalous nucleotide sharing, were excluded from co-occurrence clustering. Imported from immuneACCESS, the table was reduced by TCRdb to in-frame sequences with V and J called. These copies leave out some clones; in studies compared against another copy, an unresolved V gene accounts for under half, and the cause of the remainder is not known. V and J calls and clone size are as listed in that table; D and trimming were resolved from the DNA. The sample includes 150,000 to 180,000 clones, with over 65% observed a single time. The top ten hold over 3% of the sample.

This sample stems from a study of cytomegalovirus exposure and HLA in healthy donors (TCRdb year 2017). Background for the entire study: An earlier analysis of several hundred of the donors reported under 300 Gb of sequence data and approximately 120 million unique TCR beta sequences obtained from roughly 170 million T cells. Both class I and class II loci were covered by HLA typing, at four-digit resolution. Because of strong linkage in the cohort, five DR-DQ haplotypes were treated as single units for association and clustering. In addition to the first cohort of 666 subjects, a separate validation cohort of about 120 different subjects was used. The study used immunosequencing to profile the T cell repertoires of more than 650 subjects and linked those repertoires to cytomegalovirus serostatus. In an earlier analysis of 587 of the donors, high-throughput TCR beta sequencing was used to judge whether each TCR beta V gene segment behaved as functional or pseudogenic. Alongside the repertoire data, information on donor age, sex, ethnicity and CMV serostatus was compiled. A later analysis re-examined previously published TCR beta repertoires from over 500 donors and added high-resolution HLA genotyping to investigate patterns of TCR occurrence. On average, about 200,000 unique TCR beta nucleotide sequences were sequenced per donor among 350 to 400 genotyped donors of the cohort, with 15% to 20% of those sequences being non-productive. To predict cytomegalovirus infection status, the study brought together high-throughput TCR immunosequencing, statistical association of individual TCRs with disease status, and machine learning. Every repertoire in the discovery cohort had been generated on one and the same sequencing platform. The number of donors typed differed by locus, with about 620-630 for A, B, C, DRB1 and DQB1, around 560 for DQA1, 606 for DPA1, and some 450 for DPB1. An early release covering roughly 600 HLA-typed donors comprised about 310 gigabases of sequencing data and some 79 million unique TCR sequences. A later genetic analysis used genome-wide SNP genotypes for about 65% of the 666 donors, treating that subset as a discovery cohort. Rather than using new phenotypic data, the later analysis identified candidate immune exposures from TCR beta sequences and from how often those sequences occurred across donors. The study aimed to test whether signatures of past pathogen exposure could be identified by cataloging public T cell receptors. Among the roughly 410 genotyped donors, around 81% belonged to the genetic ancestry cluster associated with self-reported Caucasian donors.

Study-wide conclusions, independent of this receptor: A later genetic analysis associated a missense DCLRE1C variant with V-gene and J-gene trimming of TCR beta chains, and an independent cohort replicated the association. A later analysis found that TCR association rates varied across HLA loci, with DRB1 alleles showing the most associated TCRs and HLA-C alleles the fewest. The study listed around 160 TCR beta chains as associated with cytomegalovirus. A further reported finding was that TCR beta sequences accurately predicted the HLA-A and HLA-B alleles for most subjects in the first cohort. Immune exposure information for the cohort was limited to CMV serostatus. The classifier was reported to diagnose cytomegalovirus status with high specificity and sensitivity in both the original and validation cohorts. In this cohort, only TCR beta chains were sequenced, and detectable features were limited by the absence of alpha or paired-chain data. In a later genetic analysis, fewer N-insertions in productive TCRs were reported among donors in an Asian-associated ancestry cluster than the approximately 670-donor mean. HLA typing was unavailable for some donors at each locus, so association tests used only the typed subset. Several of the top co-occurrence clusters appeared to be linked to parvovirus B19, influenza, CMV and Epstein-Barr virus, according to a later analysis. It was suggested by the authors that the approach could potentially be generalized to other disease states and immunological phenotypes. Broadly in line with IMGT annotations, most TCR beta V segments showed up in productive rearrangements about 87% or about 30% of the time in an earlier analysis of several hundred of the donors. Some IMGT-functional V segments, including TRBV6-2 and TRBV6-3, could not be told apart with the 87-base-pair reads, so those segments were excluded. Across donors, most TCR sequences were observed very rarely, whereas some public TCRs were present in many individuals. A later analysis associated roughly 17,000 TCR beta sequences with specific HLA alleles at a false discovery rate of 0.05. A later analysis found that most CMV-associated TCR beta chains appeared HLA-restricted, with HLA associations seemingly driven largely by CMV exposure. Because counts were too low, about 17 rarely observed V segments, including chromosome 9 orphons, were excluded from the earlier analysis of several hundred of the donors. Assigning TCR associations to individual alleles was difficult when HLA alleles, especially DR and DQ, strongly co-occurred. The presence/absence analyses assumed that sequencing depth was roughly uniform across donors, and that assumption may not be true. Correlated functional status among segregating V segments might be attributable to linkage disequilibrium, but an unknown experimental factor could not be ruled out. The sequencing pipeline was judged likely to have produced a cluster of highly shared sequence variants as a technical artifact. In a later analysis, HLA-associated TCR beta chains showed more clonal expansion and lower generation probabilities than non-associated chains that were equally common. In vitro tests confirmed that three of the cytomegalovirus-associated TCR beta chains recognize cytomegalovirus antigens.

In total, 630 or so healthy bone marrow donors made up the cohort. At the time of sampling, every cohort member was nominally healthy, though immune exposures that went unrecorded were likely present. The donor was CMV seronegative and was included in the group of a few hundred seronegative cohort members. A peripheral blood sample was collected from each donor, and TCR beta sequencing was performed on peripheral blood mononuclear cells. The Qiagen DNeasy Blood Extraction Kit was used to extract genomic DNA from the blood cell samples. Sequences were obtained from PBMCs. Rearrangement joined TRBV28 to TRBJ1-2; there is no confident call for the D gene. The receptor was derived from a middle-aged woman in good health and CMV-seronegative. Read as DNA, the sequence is TGTGCCAGCAGGCTTGGTGGAGACTATGGCTACACCTTC. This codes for CASRLGGDYGYTF.